This TCR beta chain was recovered during a study of memory CD4+ T cells and cytomegalovirus serostatus. Overall study: Healthy Belgian adult donors included under ten CMV-positive and some 24 CMV-negative people.

Sequencing was performed with immunoSEQ multiplex PCR; in TCRdb, only in-frame clones are kept and a portion is missing. This table has just under 65,000 clones, approximately 77% appearing once. Trimming took 4 bases from V and 3 from J; bases not matched to a gene: 6. CDR1 SGDLS and CDR2 YYNGEE come from the germline V gene. The CDR3 covers 15 residues. Single viable CD3+CD4+CD8-CD45RO+ cells were sorted as the memory CD4+ T cells. The sequence came from an adult in good health and CMV-seronegative. The V call is TRBV9, the J call TRBJ2-1; the match to TRBD2 covers 8 bases. The sample consisted of memory CD4+ T cells from blood. CDR3 nucleotide sequence: TGTGCCAGCAGCCCACGGGGGGGCATCTACAATGAGCAGTTCTTC. This gives the protein CASSPRGGIYNEQFF. The whole variable domain, remainder taken from reference TRBV9 and TRBJ2-1, is DSGVTQTPKHLITATGQRVTLRCSPRSGDLSVYWYQQSLDQGLQFLIQYYNGEERAKGNILERFSAQQFPDLHSELNLSSLELGDSALYFCASSPRGGIYNEQFFGPGTRLTVL.